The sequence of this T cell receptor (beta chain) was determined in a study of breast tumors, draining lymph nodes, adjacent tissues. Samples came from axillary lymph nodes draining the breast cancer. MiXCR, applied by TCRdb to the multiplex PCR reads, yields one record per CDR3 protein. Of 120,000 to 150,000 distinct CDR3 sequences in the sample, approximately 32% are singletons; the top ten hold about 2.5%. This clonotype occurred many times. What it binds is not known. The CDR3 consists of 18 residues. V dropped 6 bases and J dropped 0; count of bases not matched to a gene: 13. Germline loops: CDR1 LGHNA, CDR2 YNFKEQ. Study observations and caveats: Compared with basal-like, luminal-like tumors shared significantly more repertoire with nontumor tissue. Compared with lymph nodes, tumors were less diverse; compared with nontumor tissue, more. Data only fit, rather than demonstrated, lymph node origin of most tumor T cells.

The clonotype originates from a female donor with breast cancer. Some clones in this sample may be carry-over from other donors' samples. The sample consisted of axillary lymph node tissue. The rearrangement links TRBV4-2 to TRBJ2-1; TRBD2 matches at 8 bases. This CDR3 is CASRPTSGPGSSYNEQFF. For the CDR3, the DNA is TGTGCCAGCAGGCCTACTAGCGGCCCAGGTAGCTCCTACAATGAGCAGTTCTTC.